The source of this T cell receptor beta chain is a study of follicular helper T cells after annual influenza vaccination. Time point: 2014-2015 season, 7 days after vaccination. Germline lookup yields CDR1 LNHDA and CDR2 SQIVND (reference sequence). V trimming: 10 bases; J trimming: 6 bases; junction bases outside the gene matches: 9. The CDR3 spans 13 residues. Turning to this clone: Its antigen is unknown.

Notes on the study in general: Productive TCRB sequences came from only roughly 9.5-22% of cells.

Data came from immunoSEQ multiplex PCR; TCRdb stores just in-frame clones and leaves some out. The sample comprises over 14,000 clones, approximately 84% of which are singletons, and roughly 1.3% rests with the top ten. The chain couples TRBV19 to TRBJ1-2; 9 nucleotides align to TRBD1. The material was CXCR5+ CD38- circulating T follicular helper cells from blood, obtained 7 days after influenza vaccination. Regarding subset: circulating Tfh, non-naive CD4+CXCR5+PD-1+ (ICOS+CD38+ or ICOS-CD38-). The source of this sequence is an adult who received the influenza vaccine. The CDR3 loop is CATEGQGANGYTF. The DNA for the CDR3 is TGTGCCACCGAGGGACAGGGAGCGAATGGCTACACCTTC.